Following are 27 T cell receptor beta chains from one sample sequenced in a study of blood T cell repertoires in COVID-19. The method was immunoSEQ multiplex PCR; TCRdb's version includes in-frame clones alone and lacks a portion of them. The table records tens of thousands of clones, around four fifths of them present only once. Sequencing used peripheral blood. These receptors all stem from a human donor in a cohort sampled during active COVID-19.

In DNA form, the CDR3 reads TGCAGTGCTAGAGCGGGGAGTGAGCAGTTCTTC. Translation gives CSARAGSEQFF. V is TRBV20-1 and J is TRBJ2-1; D possibly corresponds to TRBD2 (5 bases). CDR1 and CDR2 (germline): DFQATT, SNEGSKA (reference sequence). This CDR3 is 11 amino acids long. Deletions cut 1 base from V and 9 bases from J, with 7 bases between.

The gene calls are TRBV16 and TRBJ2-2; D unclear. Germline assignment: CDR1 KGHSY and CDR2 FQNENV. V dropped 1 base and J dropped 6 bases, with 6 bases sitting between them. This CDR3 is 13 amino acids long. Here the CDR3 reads CASSQLSSGELFF. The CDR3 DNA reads TGTGCCAGCAGCCAATTGAGCTCCGGGGAGCTGTTTTTT.

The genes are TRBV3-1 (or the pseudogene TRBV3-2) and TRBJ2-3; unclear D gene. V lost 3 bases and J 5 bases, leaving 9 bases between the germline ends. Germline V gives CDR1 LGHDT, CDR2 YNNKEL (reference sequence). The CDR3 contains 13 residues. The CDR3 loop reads CASSHYSLDTQYF. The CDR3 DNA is TGTGCCAGCAGCCACTACTCCTTAGATACGCAGTATTTT.

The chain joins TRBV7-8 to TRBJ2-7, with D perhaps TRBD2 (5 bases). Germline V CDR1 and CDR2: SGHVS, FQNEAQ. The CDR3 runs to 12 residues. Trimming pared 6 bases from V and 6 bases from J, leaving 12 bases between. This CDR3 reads CASSSTGLEQYF. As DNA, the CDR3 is TGTGCCAGCAGTTCTACCGGACTCGAGCAGTACTTC.

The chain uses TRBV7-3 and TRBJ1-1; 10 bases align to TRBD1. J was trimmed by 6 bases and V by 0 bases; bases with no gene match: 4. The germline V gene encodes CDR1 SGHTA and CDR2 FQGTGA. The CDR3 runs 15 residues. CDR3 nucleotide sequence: TGTGCCAGCAGCTTAACCTCCGGACAGGGGGCTGAAGCTTTCTTT. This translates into CASSLTSGQGAEAFF.

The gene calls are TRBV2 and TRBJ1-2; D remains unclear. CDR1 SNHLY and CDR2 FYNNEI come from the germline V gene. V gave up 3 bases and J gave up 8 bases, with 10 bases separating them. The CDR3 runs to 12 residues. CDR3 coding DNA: TGTGCCAGCAGTGATCTCCAGCGGGGCTACACCTTC. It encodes CASSDLQRGYTF.

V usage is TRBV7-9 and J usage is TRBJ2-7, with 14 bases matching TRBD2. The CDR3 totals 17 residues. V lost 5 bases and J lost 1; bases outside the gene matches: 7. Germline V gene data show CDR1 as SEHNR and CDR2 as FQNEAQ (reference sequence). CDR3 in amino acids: CASSPGLAGVRSYEQYF. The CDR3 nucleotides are TGTGCCAGCAGCCCGGGACTAGCGGGAGTAAGGTCCTACGAGCAGTACTTC.

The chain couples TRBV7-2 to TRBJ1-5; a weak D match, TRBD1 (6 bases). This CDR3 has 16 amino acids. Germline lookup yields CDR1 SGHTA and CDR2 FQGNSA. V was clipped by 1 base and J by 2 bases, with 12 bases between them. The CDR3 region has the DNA TGTGCCAGCAGCTTAGGCTGGGGGCAGGGCAATCAGCCCCAGCATTTT. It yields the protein CASSLGWGQGNQPQHF.

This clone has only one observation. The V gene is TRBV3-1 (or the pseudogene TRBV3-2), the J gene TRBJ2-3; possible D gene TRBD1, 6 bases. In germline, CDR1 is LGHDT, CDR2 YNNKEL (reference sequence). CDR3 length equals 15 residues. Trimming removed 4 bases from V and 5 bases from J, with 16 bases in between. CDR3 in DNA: TGTGCCAGCAGCCCGCGGGTGGGGGCGGGAGATACGCAGTATTTT. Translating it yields CASSPRVGAGDTQYF.

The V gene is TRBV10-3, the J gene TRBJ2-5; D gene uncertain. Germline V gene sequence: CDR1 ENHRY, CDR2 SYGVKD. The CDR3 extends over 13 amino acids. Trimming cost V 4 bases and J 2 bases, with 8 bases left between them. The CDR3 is CAISVAEQETQYF. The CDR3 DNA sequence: TGTGCCATCAGTGTGGCGGAACAAGAGACCCAGTACTTC.

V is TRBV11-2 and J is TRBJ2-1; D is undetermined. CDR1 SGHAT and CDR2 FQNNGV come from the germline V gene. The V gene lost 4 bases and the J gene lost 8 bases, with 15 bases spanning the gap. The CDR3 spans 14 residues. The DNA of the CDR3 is TGTGCCAGCAGCTACCCCCCGGTTAGCTATGAGCAGTTCTTC. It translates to CASSYPPVSYEQFF. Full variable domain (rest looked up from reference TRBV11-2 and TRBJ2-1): EAGVAQSPRYKIIEKRQSVAFWCNPISGHATLYWYQQILGQGPKLLIQFQNNGVVDDSQLPKDRFSAERLKGVDSTLKIQPAKLEDSAVYLCASSYPPVSYEQFFGPGTRLTVL.

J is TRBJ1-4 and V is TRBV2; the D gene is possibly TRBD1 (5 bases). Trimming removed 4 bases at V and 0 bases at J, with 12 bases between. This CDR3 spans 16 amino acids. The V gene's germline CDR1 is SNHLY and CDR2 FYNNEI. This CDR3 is CASSAQAGSTNEKLFF. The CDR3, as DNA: TGTGCCAGCAGTGCACAGGCTGGGTCAACTAATGAAAAACTGTTTTTT.

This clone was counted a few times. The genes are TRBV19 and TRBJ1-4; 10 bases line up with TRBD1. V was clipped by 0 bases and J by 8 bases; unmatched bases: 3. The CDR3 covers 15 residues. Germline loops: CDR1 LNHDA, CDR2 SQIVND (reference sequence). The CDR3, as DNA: TGTGCCAGTAGTATAGAAGACAGGGGGCGAGAAAAACTGTTTTTT. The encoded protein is CASSIEDRGREKLFF.

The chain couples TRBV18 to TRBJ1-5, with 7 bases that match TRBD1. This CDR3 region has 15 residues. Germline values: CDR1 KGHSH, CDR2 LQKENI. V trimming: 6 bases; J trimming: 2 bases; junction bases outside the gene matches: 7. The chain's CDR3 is CASSQGQIGNQPQHF. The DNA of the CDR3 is TGTGCCAGCTCCCAGGGACAGATTGGCAATCAGCCCCAGCATTTT.

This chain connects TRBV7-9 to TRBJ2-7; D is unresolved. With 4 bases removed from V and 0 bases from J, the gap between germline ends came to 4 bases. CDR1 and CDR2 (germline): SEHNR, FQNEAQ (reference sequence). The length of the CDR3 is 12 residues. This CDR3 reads CASSSVSYEQYF. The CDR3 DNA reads TGTGCCAGCAGCTCAGTCTCCTACGAGCAGTACTTC.

The CDR3 loop is CASSTQGSYNEQFF. The CDR3 DNA reads as TGTGCCAGCTCAACTCAGGGCAGCTACAATGAGCAGTTCTTC. This chain connects TRBV19 to TRBJ2-1, with D maybe TRBD1 (5 bases). The CDR3 contains 14 residues. Germline V gene data show CDR1 as LNHDA and CDR2 as SQIVND (reference sequence). V was cut by 9 bases and J by 3 bases, with 15 bases left in between. The full variable domain, in which reference TRBV19 and TRBJ2-1 provide the parts outside the CDR3, is DGGITQSPKYLFRKEGQNVTLSCEQNLNHDAMYWYRQDPGQGLRLIYYSQIVNDFQKGDIAEGYSVSREKKESFPLTVTSAQKNPTAFYLCASSTQGSYNEQFFGPGTRLTVL.

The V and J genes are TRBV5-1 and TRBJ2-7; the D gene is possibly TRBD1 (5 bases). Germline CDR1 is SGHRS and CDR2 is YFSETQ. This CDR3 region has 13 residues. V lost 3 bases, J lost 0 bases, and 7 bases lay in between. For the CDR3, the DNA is TGCGCCAGCAGCTCGGACACCTCCTACGAGCAGTACTTC. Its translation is CASSSDTSYEQYF. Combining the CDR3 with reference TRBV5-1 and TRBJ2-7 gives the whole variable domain KAGVTQTPRYLIKTRGQQVTLSCSPISGHRSVSWYQQTPGQGLQFLFEYFSETQRNKGNFPGRFSGRQFSNSRSEMNVSTLELGDSALYLCASSSDTSYEQYFGPGTRLTVT.

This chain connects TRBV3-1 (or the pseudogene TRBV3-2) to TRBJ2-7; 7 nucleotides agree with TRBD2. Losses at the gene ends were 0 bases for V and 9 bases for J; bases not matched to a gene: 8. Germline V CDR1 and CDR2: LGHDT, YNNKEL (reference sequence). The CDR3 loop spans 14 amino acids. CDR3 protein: CASSQDRVGGRQYF. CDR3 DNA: TGTGCCAGCAGCCAAGATCGGGTGGGAGGGCGGCAGTACTTC.

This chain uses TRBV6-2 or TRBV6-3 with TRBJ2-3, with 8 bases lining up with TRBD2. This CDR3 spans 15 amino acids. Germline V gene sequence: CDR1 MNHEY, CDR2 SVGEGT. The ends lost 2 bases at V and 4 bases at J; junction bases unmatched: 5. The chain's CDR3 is CASSYKRGQADTQYF. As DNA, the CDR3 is TGTGCCAGCAGTTACAAGCGGGGGCAGGCAGATACGCAGTATTTT.

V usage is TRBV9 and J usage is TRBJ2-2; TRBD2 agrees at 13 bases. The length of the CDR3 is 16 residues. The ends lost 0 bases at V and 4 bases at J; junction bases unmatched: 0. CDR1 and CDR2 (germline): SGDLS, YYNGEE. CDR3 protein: CASSVGTSGSTGELFF. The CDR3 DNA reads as TGTGCCAGCAGCGTAGGGACTAGCGGGAGCACCGGGGAGCTGTTTTTT.

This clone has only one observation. CDR3 in DNA: TGTGCCAGCAGTCTCAACAGGGCTGATGGCTACACCTTC. It specifies CASSLNRADGYTF. The chain couples TRBV12-3 or TRBV12-4 to TRBJ1-2, with D possibly being TRBD1 (6 bases). V lost 5 bases and J 6 bases, leaving 13 bases between the germline ends. CDR3 length: 13 amino acids.

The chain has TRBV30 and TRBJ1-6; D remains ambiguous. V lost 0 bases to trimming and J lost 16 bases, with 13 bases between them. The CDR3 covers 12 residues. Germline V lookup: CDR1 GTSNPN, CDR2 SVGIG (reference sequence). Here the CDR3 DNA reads TGTGCCTGGAGTGTAAGAGAGAATATACTCCACTTT. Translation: CAWSVRENILHF.

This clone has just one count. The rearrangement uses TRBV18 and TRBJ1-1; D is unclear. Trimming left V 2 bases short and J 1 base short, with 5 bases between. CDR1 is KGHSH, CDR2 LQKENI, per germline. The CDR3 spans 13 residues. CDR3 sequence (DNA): TGTGCCAGCTCACCAGAGGGGAACACTGAAGCTTTCTTT. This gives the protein CASSPEGNTEAFF.

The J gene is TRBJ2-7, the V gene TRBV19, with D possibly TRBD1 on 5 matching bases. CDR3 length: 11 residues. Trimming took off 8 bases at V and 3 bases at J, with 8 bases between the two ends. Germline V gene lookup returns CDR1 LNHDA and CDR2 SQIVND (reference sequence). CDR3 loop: CASDQGYEQYF. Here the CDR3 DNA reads TGTGCCAGTGATCAGGGCTACGAGCAGTACTTC.

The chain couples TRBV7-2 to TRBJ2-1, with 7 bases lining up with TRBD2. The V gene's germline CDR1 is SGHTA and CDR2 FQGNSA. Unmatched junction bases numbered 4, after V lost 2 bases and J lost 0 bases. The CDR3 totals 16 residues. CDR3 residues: CASSLLAGPSYNEQFF. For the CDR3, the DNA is TGTGCCAGCAGCTTATTAGCGGGCCCCTCCTACAATGAGCAGTTCTTC.

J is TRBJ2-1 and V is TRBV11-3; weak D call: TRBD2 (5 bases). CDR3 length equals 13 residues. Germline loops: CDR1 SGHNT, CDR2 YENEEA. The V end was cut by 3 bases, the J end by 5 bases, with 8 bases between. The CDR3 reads CASSLGVNNEQFF. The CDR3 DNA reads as TGTGCCAGCAGCTTGGGAGTAAACAATGAGCAGTTCTTC.

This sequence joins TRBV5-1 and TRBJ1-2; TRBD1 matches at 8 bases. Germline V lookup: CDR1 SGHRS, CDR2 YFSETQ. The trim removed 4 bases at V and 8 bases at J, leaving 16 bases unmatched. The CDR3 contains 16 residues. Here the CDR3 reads CASSPRTGPRPIGYTF. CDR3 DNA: TGCGCCAGCAGCCCGAGGACAGGGCCAAGGCCAATAGGCTACACCTTC.